This T cell receptor (beta chain) was sequenced for a study of Tregs in tolerant kidney transplant recipients. Findings and caveats of the study: Biological reproducibility was not directly addressed in this study. Validation in larger populations is needed because few patients were studied.

As for this clone: The antigen is undetermined.

Thawed PBMCs were FACS-sorted into unstimulated CD4+CD25+CD127- regulatory T cells, CD4+CD25- non-regulatory cells, CD4 and CD8 cells. Using immunoSEQ multiplex PCR, the repertoire was profiled, and TCRdb retains in-frame clones only, with some absent. The table has about 240,000 clones, roughly 80% seen once. V lost 3 bases and J lost 5; bases outside the gene matches: 3. Germline V lookup: CDR1 SGHKS, CDR2 YYEKEE (reference sequence). The CDR3 loop spans 14 amino acids. This chain joins TRBV5-5 and TRBJ2-7; 12 bases are shared with TRBD2. The sample consisted of CD4+ T cells from blood. This sequence was found in a human donor in good health. The CDR3 sequence: CASSYLAGGDEQYF. CDR3 in DNA: TGTGCCAGCAGCTACCTAGCGGGAGGGGACGAGCAGTACTTC.